This TCR beta chain is from a study of blood T cell repertoires in COVID-19. Turning to the study itself: From the United States, Italy and Spain came samples of acute and convalescent COVID-19. From T cells, B-cell-depleted T cells, or PBMCs came the material, which was cDNA or gDNA.

The CDR3 is made up of 14 amino acids. The germline CDR1 and CDR2 sequences are MGHRA and YSYEKL. Trimming took 1 base from V and 7 from J; bases not matched to a gene: 1. Here immunoSEQ multiplex PCR was the method, and the copy in TCRdb shows in-frame clones only, minus some. This sample has about 160,000 clones, with 82% found just once. Enrollment of patients from Seattle took place during active infection, with longitudinal follow-up. Input material: peripheral blood. The sequence was collected from a woman aged 40-49 years with COVID-19, enrolled during active disease. The chain links TRBV4-1 to TRBJ1-6, with 7 bases matching TRBD1. CDR3 region: CASSQGDRNSPLHF. The CDR3 DNA reads as TGCGCCAGCAGCCAAGGGGACAGAAATTCACCCCTCCACTTT.